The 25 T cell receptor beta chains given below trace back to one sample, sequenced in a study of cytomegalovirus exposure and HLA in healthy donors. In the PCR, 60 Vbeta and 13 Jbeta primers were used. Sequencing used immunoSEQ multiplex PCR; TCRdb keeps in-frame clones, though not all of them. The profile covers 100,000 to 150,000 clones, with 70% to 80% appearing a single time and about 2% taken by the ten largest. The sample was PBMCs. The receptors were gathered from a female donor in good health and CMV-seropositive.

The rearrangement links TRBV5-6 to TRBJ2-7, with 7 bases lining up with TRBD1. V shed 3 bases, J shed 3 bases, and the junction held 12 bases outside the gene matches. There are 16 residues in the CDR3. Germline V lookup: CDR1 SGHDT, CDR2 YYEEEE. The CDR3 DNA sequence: TGTGCCAGCAGCTCAATCCCGGGACAGATTGGCTACGAGCAGTACTTC. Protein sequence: CASSSIPGQIGYEQYF. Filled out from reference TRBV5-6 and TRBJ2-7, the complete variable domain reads DAGVTQSPTHLIKTRGQQVTLRCSPKSGHDTVSWYQQALGQGPQFIFQYYEEEERQRGNFPDRFSGHQFPNYSSELNVNALLLGDSALYLCASSSIPGQIGYEQYFGPGTRLTVT.

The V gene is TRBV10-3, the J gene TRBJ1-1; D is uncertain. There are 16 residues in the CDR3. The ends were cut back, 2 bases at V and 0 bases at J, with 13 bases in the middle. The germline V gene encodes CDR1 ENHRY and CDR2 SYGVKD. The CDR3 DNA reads TGTGCCATCAGTGAGGGTCGGCGGGGTTTGAACACTGAAGCTTTCTTT. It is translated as CAISEGRRGLNTEAFF.

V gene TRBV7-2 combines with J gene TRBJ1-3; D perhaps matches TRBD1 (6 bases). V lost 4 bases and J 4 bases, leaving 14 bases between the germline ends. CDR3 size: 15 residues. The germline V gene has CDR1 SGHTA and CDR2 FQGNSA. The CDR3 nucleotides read TGTGCCAGCAGCTCAGATGGGGGCTCCGGAAACACCATATATTTT. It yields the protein CASSSDGGSGNTIYF.

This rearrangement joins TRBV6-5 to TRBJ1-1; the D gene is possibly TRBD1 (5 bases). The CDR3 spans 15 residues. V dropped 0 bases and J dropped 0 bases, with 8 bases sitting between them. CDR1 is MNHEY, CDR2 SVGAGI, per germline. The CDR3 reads CASSYSSGVNTEAFF. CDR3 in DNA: TGTGCCAGCAGTTACTCGTCGGGGGTGAACACTGAAGCTTTCTTT.

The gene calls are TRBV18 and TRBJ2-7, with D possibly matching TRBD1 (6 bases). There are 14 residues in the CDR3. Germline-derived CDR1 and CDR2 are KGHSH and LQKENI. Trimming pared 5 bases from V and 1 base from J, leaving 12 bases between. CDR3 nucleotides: TGTGCCAGCTCAAAACAGGACAGTTCCTACGAGCAGTACTTC. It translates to CASSKQDSSYEQYF.

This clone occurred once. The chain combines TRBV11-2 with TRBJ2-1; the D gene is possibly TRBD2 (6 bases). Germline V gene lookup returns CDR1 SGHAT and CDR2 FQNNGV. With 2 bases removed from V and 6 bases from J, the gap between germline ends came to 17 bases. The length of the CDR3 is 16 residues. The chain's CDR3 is CASSLRGAGPSNEQFF. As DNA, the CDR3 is TGTGCCAGCAGCTTACGCGGGGCGGGACCTTCCAATGAGCAGTTCTTC. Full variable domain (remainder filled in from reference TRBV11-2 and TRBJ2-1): EAGVAQSPRYKIIEKRQSVAFWCNPISGHATLYWYQQILGQGPKLLIQFQNNGVVDDSQLPKDRFSAERLKGVDSTLKIQPAKLEDSAVYLCASSLRGAGPSNEQFFGPGTRLTVL.

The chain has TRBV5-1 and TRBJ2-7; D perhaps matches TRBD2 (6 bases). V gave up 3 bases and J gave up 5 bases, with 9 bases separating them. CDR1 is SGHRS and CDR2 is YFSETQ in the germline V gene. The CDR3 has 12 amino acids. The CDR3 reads CASSWTGDEQYF. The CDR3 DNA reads TGCGCCAGCAGCTGGACGGGAGACGAGCAGTACTTC.

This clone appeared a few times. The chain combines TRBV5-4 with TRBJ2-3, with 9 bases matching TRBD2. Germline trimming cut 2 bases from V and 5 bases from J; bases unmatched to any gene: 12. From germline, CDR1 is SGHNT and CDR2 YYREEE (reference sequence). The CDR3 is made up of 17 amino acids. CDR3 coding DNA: TGTGCCAGCAGCTTACCTCCGGGACTAGCTCGGGGAGATACGCAGTATTTT. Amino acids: CASSLPPGLARGDTQYF.

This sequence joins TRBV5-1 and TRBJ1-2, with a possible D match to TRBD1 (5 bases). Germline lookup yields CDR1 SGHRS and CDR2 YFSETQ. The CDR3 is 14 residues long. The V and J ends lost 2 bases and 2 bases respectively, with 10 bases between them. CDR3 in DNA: TGCGCCAGCAGCTTTTCCAGGGAAAACTATGGCTACACCTTC. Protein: CASSFSRENYGYTF.

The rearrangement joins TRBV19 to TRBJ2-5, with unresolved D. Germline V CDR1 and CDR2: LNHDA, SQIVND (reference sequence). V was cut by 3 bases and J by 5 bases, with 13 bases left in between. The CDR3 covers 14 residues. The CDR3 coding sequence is TGTGCCAGTAGTATTCGTCAGGCCCAGGAGACCCAGTACTTC. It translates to CASSIRQAQETQYF. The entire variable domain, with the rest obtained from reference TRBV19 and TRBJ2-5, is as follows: DGGITQSPKYLFRKEGQNVTLSCEQNLNHDAMYWYRQDPGQGLRLIYYSQIVNDFQKGDIAEGYSVSREKKESFPLTVTSAQKNPTAFYLCASSIRQAQETQYFGPGTRLLVL.

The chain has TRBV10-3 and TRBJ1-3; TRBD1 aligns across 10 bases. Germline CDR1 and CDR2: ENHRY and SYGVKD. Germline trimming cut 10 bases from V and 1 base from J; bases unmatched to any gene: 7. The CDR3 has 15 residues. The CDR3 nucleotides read TGTGCCAGCAAACCGGGACAGGGGTCTGGAAACACCATATATTTT. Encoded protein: CASKPGQGSGNTIYF.

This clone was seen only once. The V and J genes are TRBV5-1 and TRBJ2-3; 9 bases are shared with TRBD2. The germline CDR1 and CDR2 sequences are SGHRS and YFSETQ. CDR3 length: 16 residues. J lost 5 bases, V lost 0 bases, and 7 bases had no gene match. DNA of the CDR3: TGCGCCAGCAGCTTGGTCCCTAGCGGGGTAGGAGATACGCAGTATTTT. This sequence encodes CASSLVPSGVGDTQYF.

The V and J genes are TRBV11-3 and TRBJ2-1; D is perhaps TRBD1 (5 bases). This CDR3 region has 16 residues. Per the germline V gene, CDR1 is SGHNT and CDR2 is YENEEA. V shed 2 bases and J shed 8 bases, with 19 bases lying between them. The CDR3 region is CASSLIRAPATDEQFF. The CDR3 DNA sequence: TGTGCCAGCAGCTTAATCAGGGCTCCCGCAACGGATGAGCAGTTCTTC.

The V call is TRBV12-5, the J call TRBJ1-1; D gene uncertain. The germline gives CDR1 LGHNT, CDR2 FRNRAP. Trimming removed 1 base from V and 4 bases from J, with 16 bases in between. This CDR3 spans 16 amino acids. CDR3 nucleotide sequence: TGTGCTAGTGGTTTGGGAAAGATAAAACGGGGCACTGAAGCTTTCTTT. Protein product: CASGLGKIKRGTEAFF. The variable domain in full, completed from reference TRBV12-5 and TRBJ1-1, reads DARVTQTPRHKVTEMGQEVTMRCQPILGHNTVFWYRQTMMQGLELLAYFRNRAPLDDSGMPKDRFSAEMPDATLATLKIQPSEPRDSAVYFCASGLGKIKRGTEAFFGQGTRLTVV.

The CDR3 region is CASSLPGMNGNTEAFF. In nucleotides, the CDR3 is TGTGCCAGCAGCTTACCCGGGATGAACGGGAACACTGAAGCTTTCTTT. V is TRBV28 and J is TRBJ1-1; D not resolved. Trimming left V 6 bases short and J 1 base short, with 18 bases between. The germline V gene has CDR1 MDHEN and CDR2 SYDVKM. CDR3 length: 16 amino acids. Based on the CDR3 plus reference TRBV28 and TRBJ1-1, the full variable domain is DVKVTQSSRYLVKRTGEKVFLECVQDMDHENMFWYRQDPGLGLRLIYFSYDVKMKEKGDIPEGYSVSREKKERFSLILESASTNQTSMYLCASSLPGMNGNTEAFFGQGTRLTVV.

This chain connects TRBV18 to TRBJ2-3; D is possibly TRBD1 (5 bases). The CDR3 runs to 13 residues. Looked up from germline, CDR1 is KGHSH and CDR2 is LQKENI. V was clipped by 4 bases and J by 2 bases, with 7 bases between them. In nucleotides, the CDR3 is TGTGCCAGCTCACGTGGGGCCACAGATACGCAGTATTTT. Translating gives CASSRGATDTQYF. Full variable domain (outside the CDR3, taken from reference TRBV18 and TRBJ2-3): NAGVMQNPRHLVRRRGQEARLRCSPMKGHSHVYWYRQLPEEGLKFMVYLQKENIIDESGMPKERFSAEFPKEGPSILRIQQVVRGDSAAYFCASSRGATDTQYFGPGTRLTVL.

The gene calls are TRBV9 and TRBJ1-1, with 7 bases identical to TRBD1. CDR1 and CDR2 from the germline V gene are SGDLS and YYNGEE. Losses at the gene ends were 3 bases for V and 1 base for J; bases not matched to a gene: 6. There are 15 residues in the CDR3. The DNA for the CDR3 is TGTGCCAGCAGCGGGACAGGTTGGGGGAACACTGAAGCTTTCTTT. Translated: CASSGTGWGNTEAFF. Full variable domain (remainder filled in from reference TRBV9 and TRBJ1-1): DSGVTQTPKHLITATGQRVTLRCSPRSGDLSVYWYQQSLDQGLQFLIQYYNGEERAKGNILERFSAQQFPDLHSELNLSSLELGDSALYFCASSGTGWGNTEAFFGQGTRLTVV.

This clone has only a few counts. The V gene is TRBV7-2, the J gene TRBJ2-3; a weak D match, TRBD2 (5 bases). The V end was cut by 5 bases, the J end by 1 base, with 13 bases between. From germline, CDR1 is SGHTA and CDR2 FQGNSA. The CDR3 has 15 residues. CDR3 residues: CASSPNLGGTDTQYF. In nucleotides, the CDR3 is TGTGCCAGCAGCCCAAACCTCGGGGGCACAGATACGCAGTATTTT.

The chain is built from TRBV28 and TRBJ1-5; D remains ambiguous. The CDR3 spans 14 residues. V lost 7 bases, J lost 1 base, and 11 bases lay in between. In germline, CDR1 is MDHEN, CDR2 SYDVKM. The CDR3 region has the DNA TGTGCCAGCACCAGTACTATAAGCAATCAGCCCCAGCATTTT. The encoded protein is CASTSTISNQPQHF. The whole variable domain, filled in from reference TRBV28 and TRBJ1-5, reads DVKVTQSSRYLVKRTGEKVFLECVQDMDHENMFWYRQDPGLGLRLIYFSYDVKMKEKGDIPEGYSVSREKKERFSLILESASTNQTSMYLCASTSTISNQPQHFGDGTRLSIL.

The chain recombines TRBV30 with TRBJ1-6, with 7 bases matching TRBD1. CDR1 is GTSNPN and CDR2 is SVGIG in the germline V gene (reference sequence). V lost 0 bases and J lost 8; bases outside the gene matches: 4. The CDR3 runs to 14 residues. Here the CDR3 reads CAWSVYRGDSPLHF. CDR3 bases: TGTGCCTGGAGTGTATACAGGGGAGATTCACCCCTCCACTTT.

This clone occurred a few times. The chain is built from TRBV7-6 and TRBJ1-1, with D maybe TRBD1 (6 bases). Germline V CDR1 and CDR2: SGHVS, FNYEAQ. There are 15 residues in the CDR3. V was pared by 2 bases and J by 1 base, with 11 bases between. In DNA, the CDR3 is TGTGCCAGCAGCTTATTCGAGGACAGGAACACTGAAGCTTTCTTT. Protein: CASSLFEDRNTEAFF.

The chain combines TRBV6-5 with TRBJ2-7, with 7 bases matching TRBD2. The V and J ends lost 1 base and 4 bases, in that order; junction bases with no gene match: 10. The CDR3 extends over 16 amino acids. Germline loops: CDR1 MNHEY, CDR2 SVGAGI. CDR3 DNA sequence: TGTGCCAGCAGTTACTACTCTAGCGGAGGGCTTTACGAGCAGTACTTC. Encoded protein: CASSYYSSGGLYEQYF.

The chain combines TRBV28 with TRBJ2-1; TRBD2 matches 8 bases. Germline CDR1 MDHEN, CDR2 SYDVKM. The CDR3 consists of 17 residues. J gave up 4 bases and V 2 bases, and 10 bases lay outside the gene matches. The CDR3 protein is CASSLTSGRGSYNEQFF. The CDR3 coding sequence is TGTGCCAGCAGTTTAACTAGCGGAAGGGGATCTTACAATGAGCAGTTCTTC.

The CDR3 bases are TGTGCCATCAGTGAGACCGGGACAAAGAACACCTACGAGCAGTACTTC. It specifies CAISETGTKNTYEQYF. The V and J genes are TRBV10-3 and TRBJ2-7; D may be TRBD1 (6 bases). Germline V CDR1 and CDR2: ENHRY, SYGVKD. Trimming took off 2 bases at V and 2 bases at J, with 16 bases between the two ends. The CDR3 consists of 16 residues.

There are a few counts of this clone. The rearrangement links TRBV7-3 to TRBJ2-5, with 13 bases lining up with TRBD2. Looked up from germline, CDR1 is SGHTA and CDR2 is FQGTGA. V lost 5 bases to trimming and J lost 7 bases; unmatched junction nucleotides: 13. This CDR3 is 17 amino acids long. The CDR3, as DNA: TGTGCCAGCAGCCCTTTTGGGGGGACTAGCGGGATCGGGACCCAGTACTTC. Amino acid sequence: CASSPFGGTSGIGTQYF.